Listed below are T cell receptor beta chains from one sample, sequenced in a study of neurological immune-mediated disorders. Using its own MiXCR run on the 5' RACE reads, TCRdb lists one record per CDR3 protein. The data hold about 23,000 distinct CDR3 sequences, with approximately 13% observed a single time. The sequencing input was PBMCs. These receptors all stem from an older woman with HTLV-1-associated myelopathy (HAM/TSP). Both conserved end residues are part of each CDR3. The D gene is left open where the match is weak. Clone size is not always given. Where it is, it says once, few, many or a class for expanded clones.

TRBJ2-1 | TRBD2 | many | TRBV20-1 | TGCAGTGCTCCGGGACTAGCGGGAGGGTCCTACAATGAGCAGTTCTTC | CSAPGLAGGSYNEQFF
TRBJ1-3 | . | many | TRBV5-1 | TGCGCCAGCAGCTCGCAGGGAATAGGAAACACCATATATTTT | CASSSQGIGNTIYF
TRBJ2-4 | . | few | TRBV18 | TGTGCCAGCTCACCAAGTGGACCGTTAAACATTCAGTACTTC | CASSPSGPLNIQYF
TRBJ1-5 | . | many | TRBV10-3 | TGTGCCATCAGTGAGTCTCGACAGATTAGCAATCAGCCCCAGCATTTT | CAISESRQISNQPQHF
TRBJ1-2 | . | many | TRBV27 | TGTGCCAGCAGTTACCGGGGGAACTATGGCTACACCTTC | CASSYRGNYGYTF
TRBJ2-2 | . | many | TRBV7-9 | TGTGCCAGCAGCTTACCGTGGCCCTCCGGGGAGCTGTTTTTT | CASSLPWPSGELFF
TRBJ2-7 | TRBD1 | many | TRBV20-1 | TGCAGTGCTGGGACAGGAGCCATTTACGAGCAGTACTTC | CSAGTGAIYEQYF
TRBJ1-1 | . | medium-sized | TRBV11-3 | TGTGCCAGCAGCTTAGAGGGGAACACTGAAGCTTTCTTT | CASSLEGNTEAFF
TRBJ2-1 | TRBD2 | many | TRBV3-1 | TGTGCCAGCATGCCGGGACTAGCCGTCAATGAGCAGTTCTTC | CASMPGLAVNEQFF
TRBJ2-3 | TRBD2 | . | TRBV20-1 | TGCAGTGCTAGAGTCCAAGCGGGATCAACAGATACGCAGTATTTT | CSARVQAGSTDTQYF
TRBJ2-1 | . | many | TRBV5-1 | TGCGCCAGCAGCTTGGGGGGGGCTGGGTACAATGAGCAGTTCTTC | CASSLGGAGYNEQFF
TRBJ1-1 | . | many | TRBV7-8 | TGTGCCAGCAGCTCGACCGACAGGCATAAAGCTTTCTTT | CASSSTDRHKAFF
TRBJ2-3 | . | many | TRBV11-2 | TGTGCCAGCAGCCCAGGGTCGGGTACGCAGTATTTT | CASSPGSGTQYF
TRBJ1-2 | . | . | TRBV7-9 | TGTGCCAGCAGCTTCCCCGGACATAACTATTGCTACACCTTC | CASSFPGHNYCYTF
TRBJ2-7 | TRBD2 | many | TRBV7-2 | TGTGCCAGCAGCCGCCAAGCGGGGCTCAACTACGAGCAGTACTTC | CASSRQAGLNYEQYF
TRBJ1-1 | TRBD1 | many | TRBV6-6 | TGTGCCAGCAGGACTCAGGGGGCCAAGAGAGACACTGAAGCTTTCTTT | CASRTQGAKRDTEAFF
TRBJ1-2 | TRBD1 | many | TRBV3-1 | TGTGCCAGCAGCCAAGGTGTAGGGGGCGCAAGCTATGGCTACACCTTC | CASSQGVGGASYGYTF
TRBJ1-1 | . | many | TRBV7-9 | TGTGCCAGCAGCCCTAAGGGACACTTGAACACTGAAGCTTTCTTT | CASSPKGHLNTEAFF
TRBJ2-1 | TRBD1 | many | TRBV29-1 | TGCAGCGCCAGGGACAGGGGGCGAGATGAGCAGTTCTTC | CSARDRGRDEQFF
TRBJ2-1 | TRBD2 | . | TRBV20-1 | TGCAGTGCTAGAGCTAGCGGGAGGATTTACAATGAGCAGTTCTTC | CSARASGRIYNEQFF
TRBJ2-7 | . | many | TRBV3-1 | TGTGCCAGCAGCCAAGTCGACGACGAGCAGTACTTC | CASSQVDDEQYF
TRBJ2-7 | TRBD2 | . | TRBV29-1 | TGCAGCGTTGTTGCGGGAGGGCCTCCCTACGAGCAGTACTTC | CSVVAGGPPYEQYF
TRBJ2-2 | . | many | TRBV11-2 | TGTGCCAGCAGCTTAATCTCTGTGTCGATAAACACCGGGGAGCTGTTTTTT | CASSLISVSINTGELFF
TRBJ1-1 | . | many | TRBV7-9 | TGTGCCAGCAGCTTAGTGGCCCCCCACACAGGGACGGTCACTGAAGCTTTCTTT | CASSLVAPHTGTVTEAFF
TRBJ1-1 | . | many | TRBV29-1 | TGCAGCGTTAGGTCGGGGCAGTTGAACACTGAAGCTTTCTTT | CSVRSGQLNTEAFF
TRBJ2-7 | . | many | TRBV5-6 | TGTGCCAGCAGCGAAAGAGGGTACGAGCAGTACTTC | CASSERGYEQYF
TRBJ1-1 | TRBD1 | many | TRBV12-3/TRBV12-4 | TGTGCCAGCACCGGACAGGGGGGCACTGAAGCTTTCTTT | CASTGQGGTEAFF
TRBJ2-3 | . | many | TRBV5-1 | TGCGCCAGCAGCTTTGGCGGGGTTACAGATACGCAGTATTTT | CASSFGGVTDTQYF
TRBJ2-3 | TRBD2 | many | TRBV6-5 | TGTGCCAGCAGTCTTAGCGGGTTCTCAGATACGCAGTATTTT | CASSLSGFSDTQYF
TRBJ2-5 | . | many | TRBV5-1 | TGCGCCAGCAGCACGGACGTTCCAATCCAAGAGACCCAGTACTTC | CASSTDVPIQETQYF
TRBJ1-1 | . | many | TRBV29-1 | TGCAGCGCTAACCGCGGGGGGGCAACTGAAGCTTTCTTT | CSANRGGATEAFF
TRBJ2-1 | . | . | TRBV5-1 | TGCGCCAGCAGCACCCTCTCTGGACAGGGAGGGTACGATGAGCAGTTCTTC | CASSTLSGQGGYDEQFF
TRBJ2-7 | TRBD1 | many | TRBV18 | TGTGCCAGCTCACCGGGGGGACAGGGTGGCGAGCAGTACTTC | CASSPGGQGGEQYF
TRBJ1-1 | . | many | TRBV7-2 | TGTGCCACCCCTGGGGGGACTGAAGCTTTCTTT | CATPGGTEAFF
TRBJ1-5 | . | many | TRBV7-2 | TGTGCCAGCAGCTTAGAGAGATATAGCAATCAGCCCCAGCATTTT | CASSLERYSNQPQHF
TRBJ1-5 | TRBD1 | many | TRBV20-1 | TGCAGTGCTAGAGATTTCGGGACAGGGGGAAGCAATCAGCCCCAGCATTTT | CSARDFGTGGSNQPQHF
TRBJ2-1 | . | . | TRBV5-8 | TGTGCCAGCAGCCCGGACAGACACAATGAGCAGTTCTTC | CASSPDRHNEQFF
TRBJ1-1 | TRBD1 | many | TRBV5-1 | TGCGCCAGCAGCTTGGGGCCCCAACAGGGGCCAAACACTGAAGCTTTCTTT | CASSLGPQQGPNTEAFF
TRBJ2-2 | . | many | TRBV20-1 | TGCAGTGCTAGAGATCCAAGGGGTCGGGCGACCGGGGAGCTGTTTTTT | CSARDPRGRATGELFF
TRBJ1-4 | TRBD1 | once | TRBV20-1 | TGCAGTGCTAGAGGGAACAGGGGAAATGAAAAACTGTTTTTT | CSARGNRGNEKLFF
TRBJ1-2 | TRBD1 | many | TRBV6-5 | TGTGCCAGCAGTAGACAGGGAAAATCCACTAACTATGGCTACACCTTC | CASSRQGKSTNYGYTF
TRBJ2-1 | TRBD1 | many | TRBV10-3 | TGTGCCATCAGTGAGTCACAGGGGATGGGAAATGAGCAGTTCTTC | CAISESQGMGNEQFF
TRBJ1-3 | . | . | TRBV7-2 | TGTGCCAGCAGCTTAGCGGTTCATGAGGACACCATATATTTT | CASSLAVHEDTIYF
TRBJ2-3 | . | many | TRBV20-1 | TGCAGTGCTAGAGCAGTGGGGGGCACAGATACGCAGTATTTT | CSARAVGGTDTQYF
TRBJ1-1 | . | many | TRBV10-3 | TGTGCCATCAGTGAACCCCCGGACAAGGGAGGGACTGAAGCTTTCTTT | CAISEPPDKGGTEAFF
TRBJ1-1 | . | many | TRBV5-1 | TGCGCCAGCAGCTTGCAGGGAGGGAGTAACACTGAAGCTTTCTTT | CASSLQGGSNTEAFF
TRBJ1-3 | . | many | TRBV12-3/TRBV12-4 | TGTGCCAGCAGGGGCCGGGCAAACACCATATATTTT | CASRGRANTIYF
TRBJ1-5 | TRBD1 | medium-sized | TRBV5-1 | TGCGCCAGCAGCCTGACAGGGAGGGGGCAGCCCCAGCATTTT | CASSLTGRGQPQHF
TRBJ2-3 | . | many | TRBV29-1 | TGCAGCGTGGGGACCGATACGCAGTATTTT | CSVGTDTQYF